Shown below are 25 T cell receptor beta chains from a single sample sequenced in a study of blood T cell repertoires in COVID-19. The table came from immunoSEQ multiplex PCR; TCRdb's copy has only in-frame clones and leaves some out. The sample includes 300,000 to 400,000 clones, roughly nine tenths of them seen just once. Sample: PBMCs or T cells enriched from blood (not recorded which). Receptors originate from a man in his 60s who had recovered from COVID-19.

The chain links TRBV13 to TRBJ2-7, with 7 bases matching TRBD2. V lost 1 base and J lost 4; bases outside the gene matches: 7. Germline values: CDR1 PRHDT, CDR2 FYEKMQ (reference sequence). The CDR3 extends over 15 amino acids. CDR3: CASSLAGGGGYEQYF. In DNA form, the CDR3 reads TGTGCCAGCAGCTTAGCGGGCGGGGGTGGGTACGAGCAGTACTTC.

This clone has just one count. V usage is TRBV5-6 and J usage is TRBJ2-7; 9 positions match TRBD1. This CDR3 has 16 amino acids. Trimming cost V 2 bases and J 4 bases; bases outside gene matches: 10. CDR1 and CDR2 from the germline V gene are SGHDT and YYEEEE. DNA of the CDR3: TGTGCCAGCAGCTTTAGTCGGGGACAGGGAGGGTACGAGCAGTACTTC. The encoded protein is CASSFSRGQGGYEQYF.

The rearrangement uses TRBV5-1 and TRBJ2-1, with D uncertain. The CDR3 has 14 residues. The V end lost 4 bases, the J end lost 4 bases, and 12 bases lay between the germline ends. Germline V gene sequence: CDR1 SGHRS, CDR2 YFSETQ. As DNA, the CDR3 is TGCGCCAGCAGCCGACTCAGTCCGTACAATGAGCAGTTCTTC. It translates to CASSRLSPYNEQFF.

This chain joins TRBV3-1 (or the pseudogene TRBV3-2) and TRBJ1-1; no firm D call. CDR1 and CDR2 (germline): LGHDT, YNNKEL (reference sequence). There are 13 residues in the CDR3. The ends were cut back, 3 bases at V and 13 bases at J, with 18 bases in the middle. The CDR3 DNA follows: TGTGCCAGCAGCCAGGCGGGCCCAGGATTTGGTTTCTTT. Its protein is CASSQAGPGFGFF.

Points on this clone: The sample contains more than one DNA sequence encoding this CDR3. V and J are TRBV18 and TRBJ2-5; weak D call: TRBD1 (5 bases). Germline CDR1 is KGHSH and CDR2 is LQKENI. This CDR3 spans 13 amino acids. The V end was cut by 3 bases, the J end by 1 base, with 6 bases between. CDR3 sequence: CASSPGRQETQYF. The DNA of the CDR3 is TGTGCCAGCTCACCGGGGCGCCAAGAGACCCAGTACTTC.

This clone was seen once. The J gene is TRBJ1-2, the V gene TRBV10-3; 7 positions match TRBD1. Germline V gene sequence: CDR1 ENHRY, CDR2 SYGVKD. V lost 5 bases, J lost 5 bases, and 8 bases stayed unmatched. This CDR3 comprises 14 residues. This chain's CDR3 is CAISSGGKLYGYTF. The CDR3 DNA sequence: TGTGCCATCAGTTCAGGGGGGAAGTTATATGGCTACACCTTC.

The J gene is TRBJ2-2, the V gene TRBV7-3; 8 nucleotides agree with TRBD2. V was pared by 6 bases and J by 4 bases, with 7 bases of the junction left unmatched. Germline assignment: CDR1 SGHTA and CDR2 FQGTGA. The length of the CDR3 is 15 residues. CDR3 sequence reads: CASSFSGIGTGELFF. The CDR3 nucleotides are TGTGCCAGCAGTTTTAGCGGGATTGGCACCGGGGAGCTGTTTTTT.

This sequence joins TRBV20-1 and TRBJ1-6, with unresolved D. The V and J ends lost 3 bases and 0 bases respectively, with 12 bases between them. CDR3 size: 16 residues. Germline-derived CDR1 and CDR2 are DFQATT and SNEGSKA (reference sequence). The CDR3 loop reads CSASLNRFSYNSPLHF. CDR3 DNA sequence: TGCAGTGCTAGTCTTAACCGGTTCTCCTATAATTCACCCCTCCACTTT.

The chain links TRBV5-1 to TRBJ2-7; TRBD1 agrees at 9 bases. Germline trimming cut 0 bases from V and 5 bases from J; bases unmatched to any gene: 3. The CDR3 covers 14 residues. Germline V gene data show CDR1 as SGHRS and CDR2 as YFSETQ. CDR3 DNA sequence: TGCGCCAGCAGCTTGGACAGGGGGCAGAACGAGCAGTACTTC. This gives the protein CASSLDRGQNEQYF.

The rearrangement joins TRBV5-1 to TRBJ2-7, with 10 nucleotides matching TRBD1. This CDR3 spans 15 amino acids. CDR1 and CDR2 (germline): SGHRS, YFSETQ. The junction had 11 bases not matched to a gene; V was cut back by 4 bases and J by 7 bases. The CDR3 loop is CASSPPGQGSREQYF. Here the CDR3 DNA reads TGCGCCAGCAGCCCGCCGGGACAGGGGTCGCGGGAGCAGTACTTC.

The V call is TRBV11-1, the J call TRBJ2-3, with TRBD2 matching 10 bases. The germline CDR1 and CDR2 sequences are SGHAT and FQDESV (reference sequence). This CDR3 comprises 16 residues. The V and J ends lost 5 bases and 0 bases, in that order; junction bases with no gene match: 5. CDR3 coding DNA: TGTGCCAGCAGCCAACGGACTAGCGGTAGCACAGATACGCAGTATTTT. It specifies CASSQRTSGSTDTQYF.

This rearrangement joins TRBV9 to TRBJ1-1; D is undetermined. The length of the CDR3 is 18 residues. V was clipped by 0 bases and J by 5 bases, with 23 bases between them. The V gene's germline CDR1 is SGDLS and CDR2 YYNGEE. CDR3 sequence reads: CASSVAREYSPTLTEAFF. The DNA for the CDR3 is TGTGCCAGCAGCGTAGCTAGGGAGTACAGTCCGACCTTGACTGAAGCTTTCTTT.

The chain couples TRBV27 to TRBJ1-6, with D possibly matching TRBD1 (5 bases). The length of the CDR3 is 15 residues. The germline V gene encodes CDR1 MNHEY and CDR2 SMNVEV (reference sequence). V was clipped by 1 base and J by 8 bases, with 12 bases between them. The CDR3 here is CASSLLGGTHSPLHF. The DNA of the CDR3 is TGTGCCAGCAGTTTATTGGGGGGTACTCATTCACCCCTCCACTTT.

The rearrangement uses TRBV30 and TRBJ1-4; a weak D match, TRBD1 (6 bases). Germline assignment: CDR1 GTSNPN and CDR2 SVGIG (reference sequence). The V gene lost 7 bases and the J gene lost 6 bases, with 18 bases spanning the gap. CDR3 length: 14 residues. Written as DNA, the CDR3 is TGTGCCTCGAGCACAGGGAAAGAGGATGAAAAACTGTTTTTT. Residues: CASSTGKEDEKLFF.

The chain uses TRBV25-1 and TRBJ2-7; D is possibly TRBD2 (6 bases). There are 14 residues in the CDR3. V dropped 2 bases and J dropped 2 bases, with 10 bases sitting between them. The germline CDR1 and CDR2 sequences are MGHDK and SYGVNS. The CDR3 loop is CASSEERAPYEQYF. Here the CDR3 DNA reads TGTGCCAGCAGTGAAGAGCGGGCCCCCTACGAGCAGTACTTC.

The chain is built from TRBV24-1 and TRBJ2-1, with 8 nucleotides matching TRBD2. The J segment lost 4 bases and the V segment lost 3 bases, leaving 4 bases of the junction unmatched. This CDR3 spans 15 amino acids. Germline loops: CDR1 KGHDR, CDR2 SFDVKD. This CDR3 reads CATSDRSGDYNEQFF. As DNA, the CDR3 is TGTGCCACCAGTGATCGTAGCGGGGATTACAATGAGCAGTTCTTC.

The V call is TRBV7-9, the J call TRBJ2-7, with 8 nucleotides matching TRBD1. Per the germline V gene, CDR1 is SEHNR and CDR2 is FQNEAQ (reference sequence). The ends lost 6 bases at V and 4 bases at J; junction bases unmatched: 14. The CDR3 consists of 16 residues. CDR3 in amino acids: CASSPRTGQGSYEQYF. The DNA for the CDR3 is TGTGCCAGCAGTCCCCGGACAGGGCAGGGTTCGTACGAGCAGTACTTC.

A single count supports this clone. This chain connects TRBV19 to TRBJ2-2; TRBD2 matches 12 bases. The germline CDR1 and CDR2 sequences are LNHDA and SQIVND (reference sequence). Trimming cost V 4 bases and J 7 bases; bases outside gene matches: 7. The CDR3 sequence is 16 residues long. CDR3 residues: CASSTSGRGQNGELFF. Written as DNA, the CDR3 is TGTGCCAGTAGTACTAGCGGGAGGGGGCAGAACGGGGAGCTGTTTTTT.

The chain carries TRBV5-1 and TRBJ2-3; 10 bases are a match to TRBD2. Germline loops: CDR1 SGHRS, CDR2 YFSETQ. There are 15 residues in the CDR3. Trimming took 4 bases from V and 2 from J; bases not matched to a gene: 4. The CDR3 here is CASSDLAGDTDTQYF. DNA for the CDR3: TGCGCCAGCAGCGACCTAGCGGGAGACACAGATACGCAGTATTTT. The full variable domain, in which reference TRBV5-1 and TRBJ2-3 provide the parts outside the CDR3, is KAGVTQTPRYLIKTRGQQVTLSCSPISGHRSVSWYQQTPGQGLQFLFEYFSETQRNKGNFPGRFSGRQFSNSRSEMNVSTLELGDSALYLCASSDLAGDTDTQYFGPGTRLTVL.

With regard to this clone: Other DNA sequences in the same sample also yield this CDR3. The chain joins TRBV18 to TRBJ1-1; no definite D call. CDR3 length: 13 residues. Germline-derived CDR1 and CDR2 are KGHSH and LQKENI. V was pared by 5 bases and J by 0 bases, with 7 bases between. The CDR3 loop reads CASSSDLNTEAFF. In DNA form, the CDR3 reads TGTGCCAGCTCATCGGACTTGAACACTGAAGCTTTCTTT.

V and J are TRBV28 and TRBJ2-7; 8 bases fit TRBD1. Germline V CDR1 and CDR2: MDHEN, SYDVKM. V dropped 5 bases and J dropped 6; count of bases not matched to a gene: 6. This CDR3 is 13 amino acids long. CDR3 DNA sequence: TGTGCCAGCAGTCCCGGACAGGGACCCGAGCAGTACTTC. It yields the protein CASSPGQGPEQYF.

This chain links TRBV15 with TRBJ2-7; 11 bases map to TRBD2. The CDR3 is made up of 15 amino acids. The germline V gene encodes CDR1 LNHNV and CDR2 YYDKDF (reference sequence). V shed 1 base and J 6 bases; nucleotides not matched to a gene: 5. The CDR3 DNA is TGTGCCACCAGCAGAGCCGGGACTAGCGGAGGCGAGCAGTACTTC. This codes for CATSRAGTSGGEQYF.

The V and J genes are TRBV28 and TRBJ2-3; no definite D call. There are 14 residues in the CDR3. Germline CDR1 and CDR2: MDHEN and SYDVKM. The V and J ends lost 4 bases and 0 bases respectively, with 8 bases between them. The CDR3 region is CASSSHSSTDTQYF. CDR3 DNA sequence: TGTGCCAGCAGTTCACATTCTAGCACAGATACGCAGTATTTT.

V gene TRBV7-8 combines with J gene TRBJ2-7; D is unclear. Between the trimmed V and J ends, which lost 3 bases and 6 bases, there was a span of 9 bases. The V gene's germline CDR1 is SGHVS and CDR2 FQNEAQ. The CDR3 extends over 12 amino acids. The CDR3 region is CASSFTSPEQYF. In nucleotides, the CDR3 is TGTGCCAGCAGCTTCACTTCCCCCGAGCAGTACTTC.

The gene calls are TRBV5-1 and TRBJ2-7; 7 bases match TRBD2. From germline, CDR1 is SGHRS and CDR2 YFSETQ. After removal of 0 bases from V and 0 bases from J, the junction contained 0 bases not matched to a gene. This CDR3 is 14 amino acids long. The CDR3 loop is CASSLGTSSYEQYF. DNA for the CDR3: TGCGCCAGCAGCTTGGGGACTAGCTCCTACGAGCAGTACTTC.